This T cell receptor (beta chain) was captured by sequencing in a study of identical twins. Study-wide results and caveats: Weaker excess sharing between twins was seen in beta out-of-frame sequences.

The donors were all healthy and Caucasian. V was clipped by 4 bases and J by 4 bases, with 15 bases between them. Germline-derived CDR1 and CDR2 are SGHTS and YDEGEE. The CDR3 has 15 amino acids. Remarks on this clonotype: The antigen is not known.

From the 5' RACE reads, TCRdb called clonotypes with MiXCR, one entry per CDR3 protein. The sample gives 700,000 to 950,000 distinct CDR3 sequences, 12% of which show up once; about 1.5% is in the top ten. These data also formed part of another study, on yellow fever vaccine responses in identical twins.

The chain recombines TRBV5-8 with TRBJ1-5, with D unclear. This clonotype originated in a woman aged 18-30 years in good health. Sequenced input: PBMCs. CDR3: CASSGAGEVNQPQHF. The DNA for the CDR3 is TGTGCCAGCAGCGGCGCGGGTGAAGTGAATCAGCCCCAGCATTTT.